The sequence of this T cell receptor (beta chain) was determined in a study of blood T cell repertoires in COVID-19 (dated by TCRdb to 2018 to 2020). A note on the overall study: The collaborator samples originated in the United States, Italy and Spain and spanned the acute and convalescent phases of COVID-19. Subjects who had been exposed to COVID-19, were actively infected with it, or had recovered from it provided the deeply sampled blood TCRbeta repertoires that made up the dataset. A de-identified subject ID, COVID-19 status, age in years and sex were almost always included in the sample metadata. HLA class I and class II types, where available, came from metadata supplied by the sample provider rather than from assay-based typing. The material from the prospective study consisted of cDNA or gDNA derived from T cells, B-cell-depleted T cells, or PBMCs. The samples were drawn from the first 160 participants of the ongoing ImmuneRACE study and from over 950 subjects provided by 6 global collaborators. The repertoires were made available in a free public database intended to serve as a resource for research on the immune response to SARS-CoV-2. What the study reported, not specific to this receptor: How much clinical and demographic metadata was included differed by source and by participant, and the metadata was provided uncurated.

V loses 0 bases, J loses 6 bases, and the germline ends lie 13 bases apart. The CDR3, from cysteine to phenylalanine, totals 15 residues. Of the read, only the CDR3 DNA is kept; its 45 bases are in frame from base 1. The germline V gene provides CDR1 MGHRA and CDR2 YSYEKL. TCRbeta CDR3 regions were amplified from genomic DNA using the immunoSEQ Assay, a bias-controlled multiplex PCR. The published analysis was carried out like this. The number of nucleated cells in each sample was estimated from the amplification of reference gene primers within the assay. Sequence reads were collapsed and filtered to measure the absolute abundance of every unique TCRbeta CDR3 rearrangement. For each sample, productive Simpson clonality was calculated by taking the square root of Simpson's diversity index across productive rearrangements. TCRdb retrieved this table from immuneACCESS and kept in-frame rearrangements only. Not all clones are present; in checked studies, unresolved V genes account for under half, and no reason is known for the remainder. V and J calls plus clone size are reproduced from that table; the DNA served to infer D and trimming. For this sample there are about 33,000 clones; around nine tenths appear just once. The top ten hold 25% of the sample.

A note on this clone: Its antigen remains undetermined. No base qualities exist here, and no much larger clone lies one base off it.

Each collaborating institution followed its own protocols to collect whole blood in K2EDTA tubes. Collaborator samples were shipped for TCRbeta analysis as frozen whole blood, isolated PBMCs, or DNA extracted from either sample type. The chain is encoded by TRBV4-1 joined to TRBJ2-3, and perhaps TRBD2 as D gene, on 5 matching bases. The sequence was collected from an elderly woman with active or convalescent COVID-19. The specimen was peripheral blood. The DNA sequence is given as TGCGCCAGCAGCCAAGAGTTCTCTAGCATGGATACGCAGTATTTT. It specifies CASSQEFSSMDTQYF.